This entry features one T cell receptor (beta chain) sequence. The antigen is undetermined. Generated by immunoSEQ multiplex PCR, the TCRdb table keeps only in-frame clones and is missing some. Here the sample spans 100,000 or so clones, 85% to 95% being singletons. This entry comes from a study of OX40 agonist ivuxolimab in advanced cancers. At the level of the study: Averaging approximately 60 years in age, with a range of about 23 to 90, the cohort was approximately 87% male.

CDR3 length equals 14 residues. The V segment lost 5 bases and the J segment 5 bases; nucleotides outside the gene matches: 7. Germline lookup yields CDR1 WSHSY and CDR2 SAAADI. Overall study findings and caveats: With doses of 0.1-3.0 mg/kg, partial responders showed among the lowest clonal expansion.

The TCR originated in an adult with an advanced solid tumor such as melanoma, head and neck, liver or kidney cancer. The rearrangement joins TRBV10-2 to TRBJ2-5; 8 bases are a match to TRBD1. The specimen was CD4+ or CD8+ T cells sorted from blood, collected in a trial of the OX40 agonist ivuxolimab. The CDR3 loop reads CASSRDRFRETQYF. CDR3 coding DNA: TGCGCCAGCAGTCGGGACAGGTTTAGGGAGACCCAGTACTTC.